The clone carrying this T cell receptor beta chain was detected many times. No antigen is known for it. This record comes from a study of T cells after yellow fever vaccination. Findings and limits, study-wide: On re-exposure, the response was weaker but peaked faster, at day 5 versus 15. Some clonotypes, a small share, were shared between CD4 and CD8 compartments. Boosting was followed by the reappearance of most primary-vaccination clones (approximately 95% CD4, about 88% CD8).

Making TCR cDNA involved 5'RACE template switching, which added UMIs and a universal primer site. In TCRdb, the 5' RACE reads were re-called with MiXCR into one record per CDR3 protein. In the table there are 450,000 to 600,000 distinct CDR3 sequences, about 15% of which are singletons. This material consisted of PBMCs, taken 5 days after the first yellow fever vaccination. The TCR originated in a man younger than 35 who received the YFV17D yellow fever vaccine.

CDR3 protein: CASSPRGSGANVLTF. DNA for the CDR3: TGTGCCAGCAGCCCCAGGGGTTCTGGGGCCAACGTCCTGACTTTC. The chain joins TRBV12-3 or TRBV12-4 to TRBJ2-6; a possible D gene is TRBD1 (6 bases). V shed 6 bases and J shed 1 base, with 10 bases lying between them. CDR3 length: 15 amino acids.